This T cell receptor beta chain is drawn from a study of human T cells and chemical hapten exposure. Study context: TCR yields differed between samples (mainly from small differences in pooled library volume).

As to time point: pre-sensitization, week 0. Described treatment: therapeutic diphenylcyclopropenone sensitization with weekly scalp DPC. TCRdb used MiXCR to reprocess the RACE reads, holding one entry per CDR3 protein. In the table there are a few hundred thousand distinct CDR3 sequences, approximately 5.8% of which are singletons. This clonotype was counted at least ten times. This clonotype originated in a woman aged 18-35 years with alopecia areata. Some clones in this sample may be carry-over from other donors' samples. The material was whole blood, obtained in connection with sensitization to the hapten diphenylcyclopropenone (DPC).

CDR3 nucleotide sequence: TGCGCCAGCAGCCAAGCGGAGATGAACACTGAAGCTTTCTTT. Translating it yields CASSQAEMNTEAFF. V is TRBV4-3 and J is TRBJ1-1; D remains ambiguous. The V end lost 1 base, the J end lost 0 bases, and 6 bases lay between the germline ends. CDR1 is LGHNA and CDR2 is YSLEER in the germline V gene. CDR3 size: 14 residues.